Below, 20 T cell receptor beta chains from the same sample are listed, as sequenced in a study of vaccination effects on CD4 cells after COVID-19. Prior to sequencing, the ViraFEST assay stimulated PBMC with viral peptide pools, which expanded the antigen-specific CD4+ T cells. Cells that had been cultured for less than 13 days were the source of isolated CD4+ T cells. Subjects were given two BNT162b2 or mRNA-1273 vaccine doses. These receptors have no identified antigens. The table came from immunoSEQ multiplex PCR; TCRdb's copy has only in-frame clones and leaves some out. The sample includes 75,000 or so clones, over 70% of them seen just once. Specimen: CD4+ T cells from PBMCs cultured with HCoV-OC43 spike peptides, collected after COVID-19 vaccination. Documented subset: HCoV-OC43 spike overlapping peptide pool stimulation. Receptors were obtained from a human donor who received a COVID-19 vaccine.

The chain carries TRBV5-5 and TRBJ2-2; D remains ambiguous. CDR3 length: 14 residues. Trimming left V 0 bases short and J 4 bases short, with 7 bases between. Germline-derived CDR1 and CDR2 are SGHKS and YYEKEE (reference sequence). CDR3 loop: CASSLGLSTGELFF. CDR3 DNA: TGTGCCAGCAGCTTGGGGCTGAGCACCGGGGAGCTGTTTTTT.

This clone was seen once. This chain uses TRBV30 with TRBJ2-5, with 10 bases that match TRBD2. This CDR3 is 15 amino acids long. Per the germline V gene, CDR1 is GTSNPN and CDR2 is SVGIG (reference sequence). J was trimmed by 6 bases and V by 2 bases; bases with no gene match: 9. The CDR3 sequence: CAWSLSGGAMKTQYF. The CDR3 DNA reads TGTGCCTGGAGTCTGAGCGGGGGGGCCATGAAGACCCAGTACTTC.

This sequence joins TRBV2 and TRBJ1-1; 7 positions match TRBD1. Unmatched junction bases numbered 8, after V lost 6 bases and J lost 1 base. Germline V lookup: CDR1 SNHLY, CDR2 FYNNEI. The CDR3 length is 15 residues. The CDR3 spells CASRPDRVANTEAFF. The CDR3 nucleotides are TGTGCCAGCAGGCCCGACAGGGTAGCGAACACTGAAGCTTTCTTT. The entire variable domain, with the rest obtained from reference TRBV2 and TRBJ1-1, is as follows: EPEVTQTPSHQVTQMGQEVILRCVPISNHLYFYWYRQILGQKVEFLVSFYNNEISEKSEIFDDQFSVERPDGSNFTLKIRSTKLEDSAMYFCASRPDRVANTEAFFGQGTRLTVV.

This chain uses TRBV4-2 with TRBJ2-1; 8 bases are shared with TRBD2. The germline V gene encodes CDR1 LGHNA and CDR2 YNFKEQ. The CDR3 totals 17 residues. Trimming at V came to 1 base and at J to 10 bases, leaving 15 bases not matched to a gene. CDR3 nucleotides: TGTGCCAGCAGCCAAGTCCCCGCGGGGGGCCTCGGTGGGGAGCAGTTCTTC. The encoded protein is CASSQVPAGGLGGEQFF.

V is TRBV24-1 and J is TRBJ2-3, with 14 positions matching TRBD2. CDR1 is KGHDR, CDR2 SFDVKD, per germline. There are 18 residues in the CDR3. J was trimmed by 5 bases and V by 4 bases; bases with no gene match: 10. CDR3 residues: CATSDFTGTSGGKDTQYF. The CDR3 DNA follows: TGTGCCACCAGTGACTTCACTGGGACTAGCGGGGGTAAAGATACGCAGTATTTT.

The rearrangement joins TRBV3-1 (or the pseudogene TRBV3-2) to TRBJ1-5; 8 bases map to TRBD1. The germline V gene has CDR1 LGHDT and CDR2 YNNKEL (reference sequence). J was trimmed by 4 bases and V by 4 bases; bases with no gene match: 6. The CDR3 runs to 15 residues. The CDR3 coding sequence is TGTGCCAGCAGCCTAAACAGGGGGGCTAATCAGCCCCAGCATTTT. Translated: CASSLNRGANQPQHF.

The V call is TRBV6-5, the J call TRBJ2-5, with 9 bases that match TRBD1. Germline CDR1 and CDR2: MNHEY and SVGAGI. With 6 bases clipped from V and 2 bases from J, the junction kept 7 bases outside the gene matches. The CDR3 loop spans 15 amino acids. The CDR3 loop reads CASSGQGRYQETQYF. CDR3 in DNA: TGTGCCAGCAGCGGACAGGGGCGATATCAAGAGACCCAGTACTTC.

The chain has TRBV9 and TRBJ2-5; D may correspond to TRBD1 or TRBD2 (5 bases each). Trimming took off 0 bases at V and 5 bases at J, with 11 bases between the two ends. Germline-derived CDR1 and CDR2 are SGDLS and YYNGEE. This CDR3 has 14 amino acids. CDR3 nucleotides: TGTGCCAGCAGCGTAGACCTAGGGACGGAGACCCAGTACTTC. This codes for CASSVDLGTETQYF.

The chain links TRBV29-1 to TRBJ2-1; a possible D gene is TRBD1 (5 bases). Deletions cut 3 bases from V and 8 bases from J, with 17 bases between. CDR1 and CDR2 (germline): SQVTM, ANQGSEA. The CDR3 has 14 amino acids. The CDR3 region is CSVDALQGVDEQFF. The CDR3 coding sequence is TGCAGCGTTGATGCCCTGCAGGGTGTGGATGAGCAGTTCTTC.

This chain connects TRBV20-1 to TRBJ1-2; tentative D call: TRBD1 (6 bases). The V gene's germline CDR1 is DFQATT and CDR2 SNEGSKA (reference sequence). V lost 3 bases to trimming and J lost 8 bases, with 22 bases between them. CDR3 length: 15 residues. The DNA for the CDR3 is TGCAGTGCTAGTCCCCTCCACTTAGGGGGGAGCGGCTACACCTTC. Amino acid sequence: CSASPLHLGGSGYTF.

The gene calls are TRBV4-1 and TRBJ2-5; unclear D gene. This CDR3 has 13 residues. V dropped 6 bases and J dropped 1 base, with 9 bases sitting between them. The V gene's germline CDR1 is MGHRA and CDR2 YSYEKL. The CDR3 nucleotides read TGCGCCAGCAGAAGAGCGCTCCAAGAGACCCAGTACTTC. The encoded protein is CASRRALQETQYF.

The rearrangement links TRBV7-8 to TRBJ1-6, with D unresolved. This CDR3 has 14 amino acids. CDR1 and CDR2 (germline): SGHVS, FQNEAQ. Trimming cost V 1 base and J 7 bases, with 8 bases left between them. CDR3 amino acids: CASSLVAANSPLHF. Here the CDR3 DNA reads TGTGCCAGCAGCTTAGTGGCCGCCAATTCACCCCTCCACTTT.

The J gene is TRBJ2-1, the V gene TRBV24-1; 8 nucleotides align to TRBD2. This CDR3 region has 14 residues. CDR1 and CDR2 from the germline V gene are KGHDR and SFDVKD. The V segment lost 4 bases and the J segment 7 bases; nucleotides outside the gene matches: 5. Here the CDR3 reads CATSDQRGRNEQFF. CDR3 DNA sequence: TGTGCCACCAGTGACCAGCGGGGGCGGAATGAGCAGTTCTTC.

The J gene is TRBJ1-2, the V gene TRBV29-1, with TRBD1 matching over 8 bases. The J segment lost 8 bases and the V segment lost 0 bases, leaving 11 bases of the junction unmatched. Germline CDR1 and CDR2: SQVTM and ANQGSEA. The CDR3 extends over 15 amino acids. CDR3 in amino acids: CSVEEGKTGANGYTF. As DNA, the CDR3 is TGCAGCGTTGAAGAAGGGAAGACAGGGGCAAACGGCTACACCTTC.

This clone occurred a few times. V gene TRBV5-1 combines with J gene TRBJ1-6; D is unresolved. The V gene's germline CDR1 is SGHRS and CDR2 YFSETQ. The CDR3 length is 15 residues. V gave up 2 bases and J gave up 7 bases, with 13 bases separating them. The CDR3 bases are TGCGCCAGCAGCTTCTTCGGGCACGGAAATTCACCCCTCCACTTT. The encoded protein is CASSFFGHGNSPLHF.

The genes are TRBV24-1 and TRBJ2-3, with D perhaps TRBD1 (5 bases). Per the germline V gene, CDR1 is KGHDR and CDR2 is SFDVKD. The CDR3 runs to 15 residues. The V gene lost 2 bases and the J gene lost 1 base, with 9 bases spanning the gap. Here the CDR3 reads CATSDSRQRTDTQYF. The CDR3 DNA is TGTGCCACCAGTGATTCCCGACAGCGCACAGATACGCAGTATTTT.

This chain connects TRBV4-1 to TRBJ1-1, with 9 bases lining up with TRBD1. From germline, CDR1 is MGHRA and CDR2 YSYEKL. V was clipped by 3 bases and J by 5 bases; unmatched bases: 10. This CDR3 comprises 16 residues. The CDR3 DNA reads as TGCGCCAGCAGCCAGGCCCTACAGGGGGCAGGAACTGAAGCTTTCTTT. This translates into CASSQALQGAGTEAFF.

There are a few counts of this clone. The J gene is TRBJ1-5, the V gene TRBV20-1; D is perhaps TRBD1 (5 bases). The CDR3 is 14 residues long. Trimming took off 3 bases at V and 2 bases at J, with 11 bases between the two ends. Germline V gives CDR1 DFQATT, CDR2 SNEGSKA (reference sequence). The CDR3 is CSASRGVGNQPQHF. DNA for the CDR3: TGCAGTGCTAGTCGAGGGGTGGGCAATCAGCCCCAGCATTTT.

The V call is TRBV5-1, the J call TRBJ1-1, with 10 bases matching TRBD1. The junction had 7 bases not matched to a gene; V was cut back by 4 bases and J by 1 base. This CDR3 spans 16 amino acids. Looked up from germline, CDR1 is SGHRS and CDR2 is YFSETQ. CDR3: CASSPGQGNRNTEAFF. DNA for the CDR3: TGCGCCAGCAGCCCGGGACAGGGGAATCGGAACACTGAAGCTTTCTTT.

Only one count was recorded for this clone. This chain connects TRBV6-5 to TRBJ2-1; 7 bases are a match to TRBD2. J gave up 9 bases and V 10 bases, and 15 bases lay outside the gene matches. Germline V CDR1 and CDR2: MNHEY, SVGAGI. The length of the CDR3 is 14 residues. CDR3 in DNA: TGTGCCACCTACCTCGGACTAGGACCGGTTGAGCAGTTCTTC. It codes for CATYLGLGPVEQFF.